A selection of T cell receptor beta chains follows, all from one sample in a study of vaccination effects on CD4 cells after COVID-19. These receptors have no known antigen. This table comes from immunoSEQ multiplex PCR, and its TCRdb copy is limited to in-frame clones, with some not included. The repertoire has 66,000 or so clones, roughly 80% of them found once; the top ten carry more than 2%. The input for sequencing was CD4+ T cells from PBMCs cultured without peptide, taken after COVID-19 vaccination. The receptors originated from a human donor who received a COVID-19 vaccine. CDR3s include the opening cysteine and the closing phenylalanine or tryptophan. The D gene is left open where the match is weak. Part of the rows lack a size; the others show once, few, many or a class for expanded clones.

d_call: .; j_call: TRBJ2-5; v_call: TRBV18; clone_size: .; cdr3_aa: CASSSNGGETQYF; cdr3_nt: TGTGCCAGCTCATCAAACGGAGGAGAGACCCAGTACTTC
d_call: .; j_call: TRBJ2-3; v_call: TRBV2; clone_size: .; cdr3_aa: CARVDRYTDTQYF; cdr3_nt: TGTGCCAGAGTCGACAGGTATACAGATACGCAGTATTTT
d_call: .; j_call: TRBJ2-2; v_call: TRBV6-5; clone_size: .; cdr3_aa: CASSPQGPPGELFF; cdr3_nt: TGTGCCAGCAGTCCACAGGGACCACCCGGGGAGCTGTTTTTT
d_call: .; j_call: TRBJ2-2; v_call: TRBV18; clone_size: .; cdr3_aa: CASLGQSNTGELFF; cdr3_nt: TGTGCCAGCTTAGGACAGTCGAACACCGGGGAGCTGTTTTTT
d_call: .; j_call: TRBJ2-3; v_call: TRBV15; clone_size: .; cdr3_aa: CATHPLVKGARADTQYF; cdr3_nt: TGTGCCACCCACCCTCTGGTGAAAGGGGCGAGGGCAGATACGCAGTATTTT
d_call: .; j_call: TRBJ1-6; v_call: TRBV7-9; clone_size: .; cdr3_aa: CASSVLQNSPLHF; cdr3_nt: TGTGCCAGCAGCGTACTACAGAATTCACCCCTCCACTTT
d_call: .; j_call: TRBJ2-5; v_call: TRBV10-2; clone_size: .; cdr3_aa: CASSESRGETQYF; cdr3_nt: TGCGCCAGCAGTGAGTCGAGGGGGGAGACCCAGTACTTC
d_call: .; j_call: TRBJ2-2; v_call: TRBV7-2; clone_size: .; cdr3_aa: CASSSSTGYGELFF; cdr3_nt: TGTGCCAGCAGCTCTTCAACAGGGTACGGGGAGCTGTTTTTT
d_call: .; j_call: TRBJ2-6; v_call: TRBV12-3/TRBV12-4; clone_size: .; cdr3_aa: CASYLAGANVLTF; cdr3_nt: TGTGCCAGCTACCTTGCTGGGGCCAACGTCCTGACTTTC
d_call: .; j_call: TRBJ2-3; v_call: TRBV6-5; clone_size: .; cdr3_aa: CASTFQGAVEGTQYF; cdr3_nt: TGTGCCAGCACTTTCCAGGGTGCCGTCGAGGGGACGCAGTATTTT
d_call: TRBD2; j_call: TRBJ2-3; v_call: TRBV3-1/TRBV3-2; clone_size: .; cdr3_aa: CASSGLAGAFRDTQYF; cdr3_nt: TGTGCCAGCAGTGGACTAGCGGGGGCGTTTCGAGATACGCAGTATTTT
d_call: .; j_call: TRBJ1-3; v_call: TRBV18; clone_size: .; cdr3_aa: CASSPGIDGNTIYF; cdr3_nt: TGTGCCAGCTCACCAGGAATTGATGGAAACACCATATATTTT
d_call: TRBD1; j_call: TRBJ1-2; v_call: TRBV5-1; clone_size: .; cdr3_aa: CASSLSQGANDGYTF; cdr3_nt: TGCGCCAGCAGCTTGAGCCAGGGGGCTAATGATGGCTACACCTTC
d_call: TRBD1; j_call: TRBJ1-6; v_call: TRBV7-2; clone_size: .; cdr3_aa: CASSPRQGWTYNSPLHF; cdr3_nt: TGTGCCAGCAGCCCCAGACAGGGCTGGACCTATAATTCACCCCTCCACTTT
d_call: .; j_call: TRBJ2-5; v_call: TRBV21-1; clone_size: .; cdr3_aa: CASTGGRETQYF; cdr3_nt: TGTGCCAGCACAGGGGGGAGGGAGACCCAGTACTTC
d_call: .; j_call: TRBJ2-1; v_call: TRBV30; clone_size: .; cdr3_aa: CAWKDTNHYNEQFF; cdr3_nt: TGTGCCTGGAAGGACACAAATCACTACAATGAGCAGTTCTTC
d_call: .; j_call: TRBJ1-5; v_call: TRBV3-1/TRBV3-2; clone_size: .; cdr3_aa: CASSQEGGMQPQHF; cdr3_nt: TGTGCCAGCAGCCAAGAGGGCGGTATGCAGCCCCAGCATTTT
d_call: TRBD1; j_call: TRBJ2-2; v_call: TRBV7-2; clone_size: .; cdr3_aa: CASRQGATGELFF; cdr3_nt: TGTGCCAGCAGACAGGGGGCCACCGGGGAGCTGTTTTTT
d_call: .; j_call: TRBJ1-5; v_call: TRBV15; clone_size: .; cdr3_aa: CATGGSSNQPQHF; cdr3_nt: TGTGCCACTGGGGGTTCTAGCAATCAGCCCCAGCATTTT
d_call: TRBD2; j_call: TRBJ2-3; v_call: TRBV3-1/TRBV3-2; clone_size: .; cdr3_aa: CASSQTREWLAGGSTDTQYF; cdr3_nt: TGTGCCAGCAGCCAAACTAGGGAGTGGCTAGCGGGGGGAAGCACAGATACGCAGTATTTT
d_call: .; j_call: TRBJ2-1; v_call: TRBV4-1; clone_size: few; cdr3_aa: CASSQDRSQTGTYNEQFF; cdr3_nt: TGCGCCAGCAGCCAAGATCGGTCCCAAACGGGGACATACAATGAGCAGTTCTTC
d_call: .; j_call: TRBJ1-2; v_call: TRBV6-5; clone_size: .; cdr3_aa: CASRTGTPGRGYTF; cdr3_nt: TGTGCCAGCAGAACCGGGACACCCGGACGTGGCTACACCTTC
d_call: .; j_call: TRBJ1-1; v_call: TRBV11-2; clone_size: .; cdr3_aa: CASSVVNRDEAFF; cdr3_nt: TGTGCCAGCAGCGTCGTTAACAGGGACGAAGCTTTCTTT
d_call: .; j_call: TRBJ2-3; v_call: TRBV7-3; clone_size: .; cdr3_aa: CASSSTEAGDTQYF; cdr3_nt: TGTGCCAGCAGCAGTACCGAAGCAGGAGATACGCAGTATTTT